This T cell receptor beta chain was captured by sequencing in a study of somatic mutations in cytotoxic T cells in rheumatoid arthritis. Repertoires were generated with immunoSEQ multiplex PCR, while TCRdb's copy carries only in-frame clones and drops some. This sample has more than 15,000 clones; 68% occur once, and the top ten carry more than 15%. This CDR3 has 13 residues. The germline CDR1 and CDR2 sequences are SGHTA and FQGTGA. V lost 5 bases to trimming and J lost 6 bases; unmatched junction nucleotides: 3. Sequenced: CD8+ T cells sorted from blood. The rearrangement joins TRBV7-3 to TRBJ1-2, with 10 bases identical to TRBD1. This TCR was recovered from an adult with rheumatoid arthritis. The DNA for the CDR3 is TGTGCCAGCAGCGCCGGGACAGGGGATGGCTACACCTTC. This codes for CASSAGTGDGYTF.